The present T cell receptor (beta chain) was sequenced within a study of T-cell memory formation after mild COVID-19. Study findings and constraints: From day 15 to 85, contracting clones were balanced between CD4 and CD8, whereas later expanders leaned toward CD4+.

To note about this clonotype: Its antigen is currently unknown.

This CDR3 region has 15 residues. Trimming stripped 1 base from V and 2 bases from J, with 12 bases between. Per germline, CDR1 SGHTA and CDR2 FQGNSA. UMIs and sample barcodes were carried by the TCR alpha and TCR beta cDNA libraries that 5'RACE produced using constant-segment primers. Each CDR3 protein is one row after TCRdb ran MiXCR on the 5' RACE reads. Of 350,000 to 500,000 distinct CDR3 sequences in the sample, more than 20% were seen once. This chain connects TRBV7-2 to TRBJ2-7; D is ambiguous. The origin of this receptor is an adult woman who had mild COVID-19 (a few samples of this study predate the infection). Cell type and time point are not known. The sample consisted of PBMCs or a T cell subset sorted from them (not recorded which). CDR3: CASSLGPGATYEQYF. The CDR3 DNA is TGTGCCAGCAGCTTAGGTCCGGGTGCCACCTACGAGCAGTACTTC.